These 5 T cell receptor beta chains were sequenced from one sample in a study of human T cells and chemical hapten exposure. Time point: patch test 2, 6 weeks after DPC sensitization. The treatment was: therapeutic diphenylcyclopropenone sensitization with weekly scalp DPC. TCRdb passed the RACE reads through MiXCR, listing each CDR3 protein once. This table holds roughly 84,000 distinct CDR3 sequences, roughly 10% found once. The specimen comprised whole blood, sampled in connection with sensitization to the hapten diphenylcyclopropenone (DPC). All receptors derive from a woman between 50 and 59 years old with alopecia areata. Some clones in this sample may be carry-over from other donors' samples.

This rearrangement joins TRBV7-8 to TRBJ2-1; TRBD1 matches 10 bases. Trimming at V came to 5 bases and at J to 14 bases, leaving 9 bases not matched to a gene. Germline V lookup: CDR1 SGHVS, CDR2 FQNEAQ. The CDR3 loop spans 13 amino acids. CDR3 in DNA: TGTGCCAGCAGCAATACCCTTGGGACAGGGGAGTTCTTC. It specifies CASSNTLGTGEFF.

This clonotype was counted only a few times. The V and J genes are TRBV5-1 and TRBJ2-5; 10 positions match TRBD1. J gave up 3 bases and V 3 bases, and 8 bases lay outside the gene matches. Germline V CDR1 and CDR2: SGHRS, YFSETQ. This CDR3 spans 16 amino acids. The CDR3 protein is CASSSTGTGEKETQYF. For the CDR3, the DNA is TGCGCCAGCAGCTCTACCGGGACAGGGGAAAAAGAGACCCAGTACTTC.

In this sample, this clonotype turned up many times. The rearrangement links TRBV12-3 or TRBV12-4 to TRBJ2-3; tentative D call: TRBD1 (6 bases). Trimming removed 6 bases at V and 3 bases at J, with 13 bases between. There are 14 residues in the CDR3. The CDR3 here is CASRVQGFTDTQYF. CDR3 in DNA: TGTGCCAGCAGGGTACAGGGTTTTACAGATACGCAGTATTTT.

Comment on this clonotype: This may be a read error, as it is one base from a much larger clone. The chain has TRBV6-6 and TRBJ1-1; D is perhaps TRBD1 (6 bases). Trimming cost V 2 bases and J 5 bases, with 9 bases left between them. Germline CDR1 and CDR2: MNHNY and SVGAGI (reference sequence). The CDR3 is made up of 13 amino acids. The CDR3 DNA reads as TGTGCCAGCAGTTACGGAGGGGGGACTGAAGCTTTCTTT. It translates to CASSYGGGTEAFF.

The chain uses TRBV9 and TRBJ1-2; 8 bases are shared with TRBD1. This CDR3 is built from 15 residues. V lost 4 bases to trimming and J lost 4 bases; unmatched junction nucleotides: 9. Per germline, CDR1 SGDLS and CDR2 YYNGEE. The CDR3 DNA sequence: TGTGCCAGCAGCTCTTTTCAGGGGACAGGCTATGGCTACACCTTC. Residues: CASSSFQGTGYGYTF.